A selection of T cell receptor beta chains follows, all from one sample in a study of blood T cell repertoires in COVID-19. Sequencing used immunoSEQ multiplex PCR; TCRdb keeps in-frame clones, though not all of them. The table has about 140,000 clones, around four fifths seen once; the top ten hold roughly 5%. The sequenced material came from PBMCs or T cells enriched from blood (not recorded which). The receptors were gathered from a man between 65 and 85 years old who had been exposed to COVID-19. The CDR3 runs from the conserved cysteine through the conserved F or W. A D gene is named only where the DNA matches it firmly. Part of the rows lack a size; the others show once, few, many or a class for expanded clones.

clone_size j_call v_call d_call cdr3_aa cdr3_nt
NA TRBJ1-1 TRBV9 NA CASSVQENTEAFF TGTGCCAGCAGCGTCCAGGAGAACACTGAAGCTTTCTTT
NA TRBJ1-6 TRBV11-2 NA CASSEGTRSSYNSPLHF TGTGCCAGCAGCGAGGGAACGAGGAGCTCCTATAATTCACCCCTCCACTTT
NA TRBJ1-1 TRBV28 NA CASSPYKGRETEAFF TGTGCCAGCAGTCCTTATAAGGGGCGAGAGACTGAAGCTTTCTTT
NA TRBJ1-4 TRBV29-1 NA CSVAPSGSFNEKLFF TGCAGCGTTGCTCCCAGCGGTAGCTTTAATGAAAAACTGTTTTTT
NA TRBJ1-6 TRBV9 TRBD1 CASSAGQGQTLHF TGTGCCAGCAGCGCAGGACAGGGCCAAACCCTCCACTTT
NA TRBJ2-7 TRBV19 TRBD1 CASTQGQGTREQYF TGTGCCAGTACCCAGGGACAGGGGACGCGCGAGCAGTACTTC
once TRBJ1-2 TRBV4-1 NA CASSQDHRENSLRGYTF TGCGCCAGCAGCCAAGATCACAGGGAGAACAGCTTGAGGGGCTACACCTTC
NA TRBJ2-2 TRBV3-1/TRBV3-2 TRBD1 CATGQGVLTGELFF TGTGCCACTGGACAGGGGGTTCTCACCGGGGAGCTGTTTTTT
NA TRBJ1-1 TRBV28 NA CASSLGSYTEAFF TGTGCCAGCAGTTTGGGCTCCTACACTGAAGCTTTCTTT
NA TRBJ1-5 TRBV28 TRBD1 CASRKPGGSQPQHF TGTGCCAGCAGGAAACCAGGGGGCTCTCAGCCCCAGCATTTT
NA TRBJ1-3 TRBV7-8 NA CASSLVWRSSGNTIYF TGTGCCAGCAGCTTAGTGTGGAGGAGCTCTGGAAACACCATATATTTT
NA TRBJ1-1 TRBV6-5 NA CASSYNSNTEAFF TGTGCCAGCAGTTACAACAGCAACACTGAAGCTTTCTTT
NA TRBJ1-5 TRBV19 TRBD1 CASYPGTGTIQPQHF TGTGCCAGCTACCCCGGGACAGGGACTATTCAGCCCCAGCATTTT
once TRBJ1-1 TRBV6-5 NA CASSYLPGTEAFF TGTGCCAGCAGTTACCTACCAGGCACTGAAGCTTTCTTT
NA TRBJ2-3 TRBV5-4 TRBD2 CASSVTSGRAGTQYF TGTGCCAGCAGCGTTACTAGCGGGAGGGCGGGAACGCAGTATTTT
NA TRBJ2-7 TRBV24-1 TRBD2 CATSVAGEQYF TGTGCCACCAGTGTAGCGGGCGAGCAGTACTTC
NA TRBJ1-2 TRBV3-1/TRBV3-2 NA CASSQDLASGRYGYTF TGTGCCAGCAGCCAAGATTTGGCCTCGGGTAGATATGGCTACACCTTC
NA TRBJ1-1 TRBV2 NA CASSATWNTEAFF TGTGCCAGCAGCGCGACATGGAACACTGAAGCTTTCTTT
NA TRBJ1-5 TRBV19 NA CASSIVQDSNQPQHF TGTGCCAGTAGTATAGTCCAGGATAGCAATCAGCCCCAGCATTTT
NA TRBJ1-2 TRBV3-1/TRBV3-2 NA CASSRRTAEGYGYTF TGTGCCAGCAGCCGAAGGACAGCTGAGGGCTATGGCTACACCTTC
NA TRBJ1-2 TRBV6-5 TRBD1 CASSYSDRGLSGYTF TGTGCCAGCAGTTACTCGGACAGGGGGCTCTCTGGCTACACCTTC
few TRBJ1-2 TRBV12-3/TRBV12-4 NA CASRRQGIHGYTF TGTGCCAGCAGGAGGCAGGGAATCCATGGCTACACCTTC
NA TRBJ2-7 TRBV4-1 TRBD2 CASSQATSGGVYEQYF TGCGCCAGCAGCCAGGCGACTAGCGGGGGTGTCTACGAGCAGTACTTC
NA TRBJ1-6 TRBV4-3 TRBD1 CASSQEGQGLGPLHF TGCGCCAGCAGCCAAGAAGGACAGGGGTTGGGGCCCCTCCACTTT
NA TRBJ1-1 TRBV5-1 NA CASSPGGRGTEAFF TGCGCCAGCAGTCCGGGGGGTAGAGGGACTGAAGCTTTCTTT
NA TRBJ2-7 TRBV3-1/TRBV3-2 NA CASSPYYF TGTGCCAGCAGCCCCTACTACTTC
once TRBJ2-7 TRBV10-3 NA CAISDGGAGGYEQYF TGTGCCATCAGTGATGGAGGGGCCGGAGGATACGAGCAGTACTTC
NA TRBJ1-4 TRBV5-1 NA CASSGGSSGVDEKLFF TGCGCCAGCAGCGGTGGGTCCTCAGGGGTTGATGAAAAACTGTTTTTT
NA TRBJ2-5 TRBV24-1 TRBD1 CATSDFRGGAVQETQYF TGTGCCACCAGTGATTTTAGAGGGGGCGCGGTCCAAGAGACCCAGTACTTC
NA TRBJ1-6 TRBV7-2 NA CASSSYNSPLHF TGTGCCAGCAGCTCTTATAATTCACCCCTCCACTTT
NA TRBJ1-1 TRBV7-2 NA CASSLGRARRLGTEAFF TGTGCCAGCAGCTTAGGGAGGGCCCGGAGGCTCGGGACTGAAGCTTTCTTT
once TRBJ2-1 TRBV4-2 TRBD1 CASSLTPGQGNNEQFF TGTGCCAGCAGCCTTACTCCGGGACAGGGGAACAATGAGCAGTTCTTC
NA TRBJ2-1 TRBV6-2/TRBV6-3 TRBD2 CASSYSSSGGYSEQFF TGTGCCAGCAGTTACTCGTCTAGCGGGGGGTATAGTGAGCAGTTCTTC
few TRBJ1-1 TRBV27 TRBD1 CASSSTYGTGDTEAFF TGTGCCAGCAGTTCAACCTATGGGACAGGCGACACTGAAGCTTTCTTT
many TRBJ2-2 TRBV6-4 TRBD2 CASSALAGGDTGELFF TGTGCCAGCAGTGCGCTAGCGGGAGGTGACACCGGGGAGCTGTTTTTT
NA TRBJ2-7 TRBV6-2/TRBV6-3 NA CASSYGPGVGVRGYEQYF TGTGCCAGCAGTTACGGTCCGGGGGTCGGGGTAAGGGGCTACGAGCAGTACTTC
NA TRBJ1-5 TRBV21-1 NA CASSKREEENNQPQHF TGTGCCAGCAGCAAAAGGGAGGAGGAAAACAATCAGCCCCAGCATTTT
NA TRBJ2-3 TRBV3-1/TRBV3-2 TRBD2 CASSHSGRSTDTQYF TGTGCCAGCAGCCACAGCGGGAGGAGCACAGATACGCAGTATTTT
NA TRBJ1-1 TRBV19 NA CASSDQANTEAFF TGTGCCAGTAGTGACCAGGCGAACACTGAAGCTTTCTTT
NA TRBJ1-6 TRBV6-1 NA CASSEVLGPHNSPLHF TGTGCCAGCAGTGAAGTTTTGGGGCCCCATAATTCACCCCTCCACTTT
NA TRBJ1-2 TRBV2 TRBD1 CASSPETGVKVGYTF TGTGCCAGCAGTCCCGAGACAGGGGTTAAGGTCGGCTACACCTTC
NA TRBJ1-1 TRBV7-9 NA CASSFGDIRAEAFF TGTGCCAGCAGCTTCGGGGACATAAGGGCTGAAGCTTTCTTT
NA TRBJ1-4 TRBV21-1 NA CASSKERSPGVLSSTNEKLFF TGTGCCAGCAGCAAAGAACGCTCGCCGGGGGTCCTTTCTTCAACTAATGAAAAACTGTTTTTT
NA TRBJ1-1 TRBV25-1 NA CASSSSGEVVNTEAFF TGTGCCAGCAGTTCATCGGGGGAAGTGGTGAACACTGAAGCTTTCTTT
NA TRBJ1-1 TRBV28 NA CASRLTGLGGNTEAFF TGTGCCAGCAGGCTCACGGGGTTGGGGGGGAACACTGAAGCTTTCTTT
NA TRBJ2-7 TRBV27 NA CASSSVPYEQYF TGTGCCAGCAGTTCCGTTCCCTACGAGCAGTACTTC
many TRBJ1-1 TRBV4-1 NA CASSQEAAWNTEAFF TGCGCCAGCAGCCAAGAGGCGGCCTGGAACACTGAAGCTTTCTTT
NA TRBJ2-7 TRBV28 TRBD2 CASTGGGMDEQYF TGTGCCAGCACGGGGGGTGGAATGGACGAGCAGTACTTC
NA TRBJ2-1 TRBV19 TRBD2 CASSMPSGRYEQFF TGTGCCAGTAGTATGCCTAGCGGGAGATATGAGCAGTTCTTC
NA TRBJ1-4 TRBV19 TRBD1 CASRQQGSEKLFF TGTGCCAGTAGGCAACAGGGGAGTGAAAAACTGTTTTTT
NA TRBJ1-2 TRBV7-2 NA CASSLAGAGGYTF TGTGCCAGCAGCTTAGCGGGGGCCGGTGGCTACACCTTC
NA TRBJ2-7 TRBV6-2/TRBV6-3 TRBD2 CASSYSREGRHEQYF TGTGCCAGCAGTTACTCGCGGGAGGGCCGCCACGAGCAGTACTTC